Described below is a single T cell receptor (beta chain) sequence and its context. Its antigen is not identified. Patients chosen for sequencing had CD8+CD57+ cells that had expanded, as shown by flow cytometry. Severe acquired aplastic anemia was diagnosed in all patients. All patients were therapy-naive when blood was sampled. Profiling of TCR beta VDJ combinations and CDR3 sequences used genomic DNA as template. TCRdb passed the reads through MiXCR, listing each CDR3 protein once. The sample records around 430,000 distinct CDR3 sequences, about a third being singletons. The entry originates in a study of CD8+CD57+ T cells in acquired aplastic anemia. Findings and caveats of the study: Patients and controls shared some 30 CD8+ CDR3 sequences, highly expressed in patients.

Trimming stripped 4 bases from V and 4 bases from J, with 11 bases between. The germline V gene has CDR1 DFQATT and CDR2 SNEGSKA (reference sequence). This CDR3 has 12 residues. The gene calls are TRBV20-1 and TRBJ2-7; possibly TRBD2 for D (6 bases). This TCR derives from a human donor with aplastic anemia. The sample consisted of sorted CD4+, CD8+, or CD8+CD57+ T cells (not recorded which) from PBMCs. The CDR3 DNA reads TGCAGTGCTATTGGGACTGGTTACGAGCAGTACTTC. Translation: CSAIGTGYEQYF.